A selection of T cell receptor beta chains follows, all from one sample in a study of OX40 agonist ivuxolimab in advanced cancers. Some clones are missing from TCRdb's copy, which holds only in-frame ones; the method was immunoSEQ multiplex PCR. Among some 90,000 clones listed, approximately 87% were seen once. The sequenced sample was CD4+ or CD8+ T cells sorted from blood, obtained in a trial of the OX40 agonist ivuxolimab. The receptors come from an adult with an advanced solid tumor such as melanoma, head and neck, liver or kidney cancer. Each CDR3 is given with its conserved first and last residue. The D gene is left open where the match is weak. Size is omitted from some rows. Given values are once, few, many or a class for expanded clones.

V gene,J gene,D gene,clone size,CDR3 DNA,CDR3 protein
TRBV11-1,TRBJ2-1,.,.,TGTGCCAGCACCAAAGTTTCTATCGGTGAGCAGTTCTTC,CASTKVSIGEQFF
TRBV18,TRBJ2-3,.,.,TGTGCCAGCTCACCACGAGCCAGAGATACGCAGTATTTT,CASSPRARDTQYF
TRBV7-2,TRBJ1-5,.,once,TGTGCCAGCAGCTCTCTGGATCAGCCCCAGCATTTT,CASSSLDQPQHF
TRBV5-4,TRBJ1-2,.,.,TGTGCCAGCAGCCCCATGACTTCCAGGGTTATAGGGTATGGCTACACCTTC,CASSPMTSRVIGYGYTF
TRBV7-2,TRBJ1-2,.,once,TGTGCCAGCAGCAGAGACACTAACTATGGCTACACCTTC,CASSRDTNYGYTF
TRBV6-5,TRBJ1-2,.,once,TGTGCCAGCAATGATGGGGAGTTAGGCTATGGCTACACCTTC,CASNDGELGYGYTF
TRBV6-5,TRBJ2-3,.,.,TGTGCCAGCAGCATTACACCTGGCACAGATACGCAGTATTTT,CASSITPGTDTQYF
TRBV18,TRBJ2-2,TRBD2,many,TGTGCCAGCGCCTATATAACTAGCGGGGGACTGAACACCGGGGAGCTGTTTTTT,CASAYITSGGLNTGELFF
TRBV7-9,TRBJ1-2,TRBD1,.,TGTGCCAGCAGCCTCCCCGGCAGGGGGCGATCTGGCTACACCTTC,CASSLPGRGRSGYTF
TRBV9,TRBJ2-5,.,.,TGTGCCAGCAGCCCCGTGAGCGGGGAGACCCAGTACTTC,CASSPVSGETQYF
TRBV20-1,TRBJ2-5,.,few,TGCAGTGCTAGCCCAGGGACGAACCAGTACTTC,CSASPGTNQYF
TRBV7-3,TRBJ2-1,TRBD2,.,TGTGCCAGCAGCCTGGGACTAGCGGGAGTCAATGAGCAGTTCTTC,CASSLGLAGVNEQFF
TRBV15,TRBJ1-2,TRBD1,.,TGTGCCACCAGCAGAGATCGGGGCAGGGGGAATGGCTACACCTTC,CATSRDRGRGNGYTF